This T cell receptor beta chain was recorded in a study of blood T cell repertoires in COVID-19 (TCRdb year 2020). Regarding the study in general: The collaborator samples originated in the United States, Italy and Spain and spanned the acute and convalescent phases of COVID-19. The material from the prospective study consisted of cDNA or gDNA derived from T cells, B-cell-depleted T cells, or PBMCs. The repertoires were made available in a free public database intended to serve as a resource for research on the immune response to SARS-CoV-2. Subjects who had been exposed to COVID-19, were actively infected with it, or had recovered from it provided the deeply sampled blood TCRbeta repertoires that made up the dataset. HLA class I and class II types, where available, came from metadata supplied by the sample provider rather than from assay-based typing. The sample metadata nearly always contained a de-identified subject ID, COVID-19 status, age in years and sex. The samples were drawn from two sources: the first 160 participants of the ongoing ImmuneRACE study, and 950 to 1,500 subjects contributed by 6 global collaborators.

Counted from cysteine to phenylalanine, this CDR3 has 15 amino acids. Only the CDR3 DNA stays, 45 bases, in frame from base 1. The V end loses 8 bases and the J end loses 2 bases, and a stretch of 19 bases separates them. Per the germline V gene, MNHEY is the CDR1 and SVGAGI is the CDR2. TCRbeta CDR3 regions were amplified from genomic DNA using the immunoSEQ Assay, a bias-controlled multiplex PCR. The authors processed their data as follows. Nucleated cell counts per sample were estimated from amplification of reference gene primers within the assay. Sequence reads were collapsed and filtered to measure the absolute abundance of every unique TCRbeta CDR3 rearrangement. For each sample, productive Simpson clonality was calculated by taking the square root of Simpson's diversity index across productive rearrangements. Drawn from immuneACCESS, this table holds only the in-frame rearrangements with V and J called that TCRdb kept. Clones are partly lost; checked studies trace under half to an unresolved V gene and leave the rest unexplained. That table is the source of V, J and clone size, and D and trimming were worked out from the DNA. The sample includes around 150,000 clones, with 70% to 85% observed a single time. 22% of the sample belongs to the ten largest clones.

This clone was recorded once. This clone's antigen is unknown. Base-call qualities are not available, and no considerably larger clone is one nucleotide away. The paper as a whole reports these results and caveats: Clinical and demographic metadata were provided uncurated, with the amount varying by source and participant.

The collaborating institutions used their own protocols to collect whole blood in K2EDTA tubes. Collaborator samples were shipped for TCRbeta analysis as frozen whole blood, isolated PBMCs, or DNA extracted from either sample type. Sequenced input: peripheral blood. The chain couples TRBV6-5 to TRBJ2-7; possibly the D gene is TRBD1, per 6 matching bases. The receptor was derived from a woman over 75 with acute or convalescent COVID-19. The DNA is TGTGCCAGCGGATACGGGATCAGGGGACCCTACGAGCAGTACTTC. Its protein product is CASGYGIRGPYEQYF.